These 16 T cell receptor beta chains were all obtained from the same sample, sequenced in a study of blood T cell repertoires in COVID-19. Assay used: immunoSEQ multiplex PCR; TCRdb lists only in-frame clones, some missing. Of tens of thousands of clones listed, over 75% were seen once; the top ten hold roughly 3.8%. Specimen: peripheral blood. Every receptor here comes from a man aged 50 to 60 with active COVID-19.

The rearrangement uses TRBV29-1 and TRBJ2-3; perhaps TRBD1 as D (5 bases). There are 14 residues in the CDR3. The ends were cut back, 3 bases at V and 1 base at J, with 11 bases in the middle. Germline assignment: CDR1 SQVTM and CDR2 ANQGSEA. CDR3 bases: TGCAGCGTTGAGGGCAGGGTGGGCACAGATACGCAGTATTTT. Protein sequence: CSVEGRVGTDTQYF.

This rearrangement joins TRBV7-6 to TRBJ2-3, with 11 bases matching TRBD2. The V gene end was trimmed by 3 bases and the J gene end by 3 bases; junction bases not matched to a gene: 5. The CDR3 is made up of 16 amino acids. Germline assignment: CDR1 SGHVS and CDR2 FNYEAQ. The CDR3 DNA sequence: TGTGCCAGCAGCTTGTGGGCTAGCGGGGGGACAGATACGCAGTATTTT. Its translation: CASSLWASGGTDTQYF.

This sequence joins TRBV19 and TRBJ2-1, with 7 bases identical to TRBD2. V shed 4 bases, J shed 0 bases, and the junction held 3 bases outside the gene matches. This CDR3 is 15 amino acids long. Germline V lookup: CDR1 LNHDA, CDR2 SQIVND (reference sequence). CDR3 DNA sequence: TGTGCCAGTAGTACTAGCGGCAGCTCCTACAATGAGCAGTTCTTC. Translation gives CASSTSGSSYNEQFF.

The chain recombines TRBV7-9 with TRBJ2-1; a possible D gene is TRBD2 (7 bases). CDR1 is SEHNR and CDR2 is FQNEAQ in the germline V gene (reference sequence). CDR3 length equals 15 residues. Between the trimmed V and J ends, which lost 3 bases and 2 bases, there was a span of 11 bases. The CDR3 is CASSLEGGPYNEQFF. CDR3 nucleotides: TGTGCCAGCAGCTTGGAGGGGGGGCCCTACAATGAGCAGTTCTTC.

This chain uses TRBV7-3 with TRBJ2-3; 9 nucleotides align to TRBD2. Per the germline V gene, CDR1 is SGHTA and CDR2 is FQGTGA. Trimming at V came to 1 base and at J to 4 bases, leaving 3 bases not matched to a gene. The CDR3 consists of 15 residues. The DNA of the CDR3 is TGTGCCAGCAGCTTAAGTCCTAGCGGGGCAGATACGCAGTATTTT. Its protein product is CASSLSPSGADTQYF.

This clone was recorded only once. This chain connects TRBV5-1 to TRBJ1-1; 10 bases are shared with TRBD1. J was trimmed by 11 bases and V by 4 bases; bases with no gene match: 14. This CDR3 has 15 amino acids. Germline CDR1 and CDR2: SGHRS and YFSETQ. CDR3 coding DNA: TGCGCCAGCAGCCGAGTTTCGAGACAGGGGGCTGTGGCTTTCTTT. This gives the protein CASSRVSRQGAVAFF.

This sequence joins TRBV19 and TRBJ1-2, with 8 nucleotides matching TRBD1. The CDR3 length is 14 residues. CDR1 is LNHDA and CDR2 is SQIVND in the germline V gene (reference sequence). Losses at the gene ends were 4 bases for V and 10 bases for J; bases not matched to a gene: 11. This CDR3 is CASSKGQATDNYTF. CDR3 bases: TGTGCCAGTAGTAAGGGACAGGCTACCGACAACTACACCTTC.

The table lists this clone with a count of one. This chain links TRBV18 with TRBJ1-3, with D maybe TRBD1 (6 bases). This CDR3 has 16 amino acids. Trimming cost V 2 bases and J 0 bases, with 11 bases left between them. The germline V gene has CDR1 KGHSH and CDR2 LQKENI. CDR3 protein: CASSPIGQTSGNTIYF. CDR3 bases: TGTGCCAGCTCACCAATCGGACAGACCTCTGGAAACACCATATATTTT. Complete variable domain (other parts from reference TRBV18 and TRBJ1-3): NAGVMQNPRHLVRRRGQEARLRCSPMKGHSHVYWYRQLPEEGLKFMVYLQKENIIDESGMPKERFSAEFPKEGPSILRIQQVVRGDSAAYFCASSPIGQTSGNTIYFGEGSWLTVV.

The genes are TRBV2 and TRBJ2-5; tentative D call: TRBD2 (5 bases). From germline, CDR1 is SNHLY and CDR2 FYNNEI. The CDR3 is made up of 14 amino acids. V gave up 6 bases and J gave up 2 bases, with 13 bases separating them. CDR3 sequence (DNA): TGTGCCAGCAGGAGGGTCGAGTTACAAGAGACCCAGTACTTC. It translates to CASRRVELQETQYF.

The CDR3 sequence: CASSYRESSTDTQYF. CDR3 in DNA: TGTGCCAGCAGTTACCGGGAATCTAGCACAGATACGCAGTATTTT. The rearrangement links TRBV6-5 to TRBJ2-3; TRBD2 is a possible D gene (5 bases). The V gene lost 2 bases and the J gene lost 0 bases, with 9 bases spanning the gap. This CDR3 comprises 15 residues. Per germline, CDR1 MNHEY and CDR2 SVGAGI.

The chain links TRBV5-1 to TRBJ1-1; D might be TRBD1 (5 bases). The CDR3 is made up of 14 amino acids. Germline CDR1 SGHRS, CDR2 YFSETQ. Trimming left V 7 bases short and J 1 base short, with 14 bases between. The CDR3 nucleotides are TGCGCCAGCTCCCGACGGGGGGGGAACACTGAAGCTTTCTTT. Its protein is CASSRRGGNTEAFF.

This clone was observed once. J is TRBJ1-4 and V is TRBV27, with TRBD1 identical over 7 bases. CDR1 and CDR2 from the germline V gene are MNHEY and SMNVEV (reference sequence). This CDR3 region has 14 residues. The junction had 5 bases not matched to a gene; V was cut back by 6 bases and J by 4 bases. The CDR3 DNA sequence: TGTGCCAGCAGCATTCGACAGGGTAATGAAAAACTGTTTTTT. Translation: CASSIRQGNEKLFF.

This clone came up once. The chain uses TRBV11-3 and TRBJ1-4; D is ambiguous. CDR3 length equals 13 residues. Looked up from germline, CDR1 is SGHNT and CDR2 is YENEEA. Deletions cut 3 bases from V and 14 bases from J, with 16 bases between. CDR3 nucleotides: TGTGCCAGCAGCTTTAAGAGCGGTGGGGATCTGTTTTTT. Translated, it gives CASSFKSGGDLFF.

This clone appeared once. V usage is TRBV3-1 (or the pseudogene TRBV3-2) and J usage is TRBJ2-5, with unresolved D. This CDR3 has 14 residues. V gave up 4 bases and J gave up 2 bases, with 11 bases separating them. CDR1 is LGHDT and CDR2 is YNNKEL in the germline V gene (reference sequence). The CDR3 loop reads CASSPTVWQETQYF. The CDR3 DNA sequence: TGTGCCAGCAGCCCTACGGTTTGGCAAGAGACCCAGTACTTC.

This chain joins TRBV11-2 and TRBJ1-2; D not certain. V gave up 9 bases and J gave up 6 bases, with 20 bases separating them. This CDR3 is 14 amino acids long. CDR1 SGHAT and CDR2 FQNNGV come from the germline V gene. CDR3 in amino acids: CASREGRRVDGYTF. The DNA of the CDR3 is TGTGCCAGTAGAGAAGGGAGGCGCGTCGATGGCTACACCTTC.

This rearrangement joins TRBV29-1 to TRBJ2-3; D might be TRBD2 (5 bases). The V end lost 1 base, the J end lost 7 bases, and 12 bases lay between the germline ends. Germline V gene data show CDR1 as SQVTM and CDR2 as ANQGSEA. There are 13 residues in the CDR3. For the CDR3, the DNA is TGCAGCGTTGAAGGAGGGTTTGAATATACGCAGTATTTT. Protein: CSVEGGFEYTQYF.